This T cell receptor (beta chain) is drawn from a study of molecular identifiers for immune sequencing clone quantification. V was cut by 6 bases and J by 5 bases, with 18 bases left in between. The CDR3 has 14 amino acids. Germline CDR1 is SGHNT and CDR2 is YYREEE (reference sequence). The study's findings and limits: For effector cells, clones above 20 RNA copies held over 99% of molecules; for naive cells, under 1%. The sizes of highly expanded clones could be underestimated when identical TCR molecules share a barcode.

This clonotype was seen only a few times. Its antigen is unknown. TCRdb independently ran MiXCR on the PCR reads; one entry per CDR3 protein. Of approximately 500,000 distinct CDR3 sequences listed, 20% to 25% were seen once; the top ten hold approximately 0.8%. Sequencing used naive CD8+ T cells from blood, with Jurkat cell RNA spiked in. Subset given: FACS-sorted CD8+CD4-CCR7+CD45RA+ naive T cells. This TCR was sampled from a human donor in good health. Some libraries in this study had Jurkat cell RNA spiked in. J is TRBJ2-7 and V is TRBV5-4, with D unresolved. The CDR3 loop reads CASIMDGRPDEQYF. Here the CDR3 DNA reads TGTGCCAGCATTATGGACGGCCGACCGGACGAGCAGTACTTC. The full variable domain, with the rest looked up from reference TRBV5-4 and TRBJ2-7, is ETGVTQSPTHLIKTRGQQVTLRCSSQSGHNTVSWYQQALGQGPQFIFQYYREEENGRGNFPPRFSGLQFPNYSSELNVNALELDDSALYLCASIMDGRPDEQYFGPGTRLTVT.